The 29 T cell receptor beta chains presented below share a single source sample, sequenced in a study of T cells in Graves' hyperthyroidism and ophthalmopathy. From RNA transcripts, TCR beta CDR3 regions were amplified. TCR CDR3 regions were first amplified by RT-PCR with HTBI primers. TCRdb passed the multiplex PCR reads through MiXCR, listing each CDR3 protein once. Of about 400,000 distinct CDR3 sequences listed, roughly 14% are singletons. The sample consisted of blood. Every receptor here comes from a woman aged 25 to 39 with Graves' ophthalmopathy.

This clonotype was seen at least ten times. The chain combines TRBV5-8 with TRBJ1-2; D remains unclear. V was clipped by 0 bases and J by 6 bases, with 15 bases between them. Per germline, CDR1 SGHTS and CDR2 YDEGEE. There are 15 residues in the CDR3. The CDR3 DNA reads as TGTGCCAGCAGCTTGGACGCGCAGCTCCGGGATGGCTACACCTTC. Translated, it gives CASSLDAQLRDGYTF.

This clonotype was seen only a few times. V and J are TRBV4-1 and TRBJ1-1; D remains unclear. This CDR3 has 14 amino acids. Per the germline V gene, CDR1 is MGHRA and CDR2 is YSYEKL. V was clipped by 0 bases and J by 1 base, with 6 bases between them. The CDR3 reads CASSQDWANTEAFF. DNA for the CDR3: TGCGCCAGCAGCCAAGACTGGGCGAACACTGAAGCTTTCTTT.

The chain carries TRBV6-1 and TRBJ2-4, with 10 bases identical to TRBD2. The J call is uncertain, as TRBJ2-1 better fits the DNA end. The CDR3 runs to 14 residues. Per the germline V gene, CDR1 is MNHNS and CDR2 is SASEGT. In DNA form, the CDR3 reads TGTGCCAGCAACCCGGAAAGCGGGGGGGCCATTCAGTTCTTC. Translation: CASNPESGGAIQFF.

V and J are TRBV27 and TRBJ2-2, with TRBD2 matching over 7 bases. Germline V lookup: CDR1 MNHEY, CDR2 SMNVEV (reference sequence). The CDR3 has 14 amino acids. With 5 bases clipped from V and 3 bases from J, the junction kept 3 bases outside the gene matches. DNA of the CDR3: TGTGCCAGCAGTCGGGGGGATTACACCGGGGAGCTGTTTTTT. Translated: CASSRGDYTGELFF.

This clonotype was detected many times. The chain has TRBV7-9 and TRBJ2-3, with 7 bases aligning to TRBD2. Germline-derived CDR1 and CDR2 are SEHNR and FQNEAQ (reference sequence). CDR3 size: 15 residues. J was trimmed by 1 base and V by 4 bases; bases with no gene match: 5. CDR3 sequence (DNA): TGTGCCAGCAGCTCGGGTCGGGGGGGCACAGATACGCAGTATTTT. It is translated as CASSSGRGGTDTQYF.

This clonotype was recorded many times. The chain employs TRBV30 and TRBJ2-2; D is ambiguous. Per the germline V gene, CDR1 is GTSNPN and CDR2 is SVGIG (reference sequence). The CDR3 runs 15 residues. The ends were cut back, 5 bases at V and 3 bases at J, with 16 bases in the middle. CDR3 amino acids: CAWGNSGIDTGELFF. CDR3 sequence (DNA): TGTGCCTGGGGCAATTCTGGGATCGACACCGGGGAGCTGTTTTTT. Combining the CDR3 with reference TRBV30 and TRBJ2-2 gives the whole variable domain SQTIHQWPATLVQPVGSPLSLECTVEGTSNPNLYWYRQAAGRGLQLLFYSVGIGQISSEVPQNLSASRPQDRQFILSSKKLLLSDSGFYLCAWGNSGIDTGELFFGEGSRLTVL.

This clonotype was counted many times. The chain is built from TRBV6-6 and TRBJ2-7; 7 bases fit TRBD1. Germline CDR1 and CDR2: MNHNY and SVGAGI (reference sequence). This CDR3 has 14 residues. Losses at the gene ends were 2 bases for V and 3 bases for J; bases not matched to a gene: 4. The CDR3 region is CASSYTGVSYEQYF. The DNA for the CDR3 is TGTGCCAGCAGTTACACAGGGGTCAGCTACGAGCAGTACTTC.

The chain has TRBV20-1 and TRBJ1-1; TRBD1 matches 10 bases. The V gene end was trimmed by 6 bases and the J gene end by 5 bases; junction bases not matched to a gene: 6. The CDR3 has 13 amino acids. The germline gives CDR1 DFQATT, CDR2 SNEGSKA (reference sequence). The CDR3 here is CSAPGTGVTEAFF. In nucleotides, the CDR3 is TGCAGTGCCCCCGGGACAGGGGTTACTGAAGCTTTCTTT.

This clonotype was seen many times. The genes are TRBV12-3 or TRBV12-4 and TRBJ1-5; D gene unclear. Trimming cost V 6 bases and J 4 bases, with 10 bases left between them. The CDR3 covers 13 residues. The CDR3 DNA follows: TGTGCCAGCAGCCTGGCCGTAAATCAGCCCCAGCATTTT. It encodes CASSLAVNQPQHF.

As regards this clonotype: Without the conserved terminal phenylalanine or tryptophan, this CDR3 likely stems from a read error. The chain uses TRBV6-2 or TRBV6-3 and TRBJ2-2; perhaps TRBD1 as D (5 bases). Germline loops: CDR1 MNHEY, CDR2 SVGEGT. This CDR3 is 12 amino acids long. With 5 bases removed from V and 5 bases from J, the gap between germline ends came to 6 bases. CDR3: CASSGATGELFL. Here the CDR3 DNA reads TGTGCCAGCAGTGGGGCAACCGGGGAGCTGTTTCTT.

The genes are TRBV4-2 and TRBJ2-5; 7 bases align to TRBD1. V was pared by 5 bases and J by 5 bases, with 8 bases of the junction left unmatched. The CDR3 contains 14 residues. CDR1 is LGHNA and CDR2 is YNFKEQ in the germline V gene. The CDR3 nucleotides read TGTGCCAGCAGCACCTACAGGGGTAGTGAGACCCAGTACTTC. This translates into CASSTYRGSETQYF.

This clonotype showed up many times. The V and J genes are TRBV7-9 and TRBJ2-2; possible D gene TRBD2, 5 bases. The ends were cut back, 5 bases at V and 0 bases at J, with 16 bases in the middle. CDR3 length: 17 residues. Germline V gives CDR1 SEHNR, CDR2 FQNEAQ (reference sequence). CDR3 in DNA: TGTGCCAGCAGCCCAGGAGGTCCACTGCCGAACACCGGGGAGCTGTTTTTT. Translation: CASSPGGPLPNTGELFF.

This rearrangement joins TRBV24-1 to TRBJ2-5, with 12 bases matching TRBD2. The V segment lost 2 bases and the J segment 5 bases; nucleotides outside the gene matches: 8. Germline CDR1 and CDR2: KGHDR and SFDVKD. This CDR3 comprises 17 residues. The CDR3 spells CATSDWASGGDRETQYF. CDR3 nucleotides: TGTGCCACCAGTGATTGGGCTAGCGGGGGGGATCGGGAGACCCAGTACTTC.

The count of this clonotype is one. This CDR3 fails to terminate in the conserved phenylalanine or tryptophan, so it likely reflects a read error. This chain links TRBV20-1 with TRBJ1-5, with TRBD1 as a possible D gene (6 bases). Trimming removed 2 bases at V and 4 bases at J, with 9 bases between. Germline V gene data show CDR1 as DFQATT and CDR2 as SNEGSKA (reference sequence). The CDR3 has 13 residues. CDR3 sequence reads: CSARRDKNQPQHS. For the CDR3, the DNA is TGCAGTGCTAGAAGGGACAAGAATCAGCCCCAGCATTCT.

This clonotype was observed many times. The chain recombines TRBV18 with TRBJ2-1; 12 bases map to TRBD1. V lost 4 bases and J lost 8; bases outside the gene matches: 9. The germline V gene has CDR1 KGHSH and CDR2 LQKENI. The CDR3 has 16 amino acids. CDR3 residues: CASSLTGTGGFHEQFF. CDR3 bases: TGTGCCAGCTCACTCACCGGGACAGGGGGCTTTCATGAGCAGTTCTTC.

Many counts were recorded for this clonotype. J is TRBJ2-6 and V is TRBV20-1, with D tentatively TRBD1 (6 bases). This CDR3 region has 15 residues. The germline gives CDR1 DFQATT, CDR2 SNEGSKA (reference sequence). V was clipped by 5 bases and J by 0 bases, with 11 bases between them. The CDR3: CSAEDSRSGANVLTF. The CDR3 nucleotides are TGCAGTGCTGAGGACAGCCGCTCTGGGGCCAACGTCCTGACTTTC.

This chain links TRBV7-9 with TRBJ1-6; TRBD1 is a possible D gene (6 bases). The CDR3 totals 18 residues. The germline V gene encodes CDR1 SEHNR and CDR2 FQNEAQ (reference sequence). V gave up 6 bases and J gave up 2 bases, with 20 bases separating them. In DNA form, the CDR3 reads TGTGCCAGCAGGTCAGGGGCCGGAGAAGAACCCTATAATTCACCCCTCCACTTT. This encodes CASRSGAGEEPYNSPLHF.

This clonotype was seen ten or more times. V gene TRBV14 combines with J gene TRBJ2-7; weak D call: TRBD2 (5 bases). This CDR3 is built from 14 residues. The V and J ends lost 1 base and 6 bases respectively, with 13 bases between them. CDR1 and CDR2 (germline): SGHDN, FVKESK. The CDR3 loop is CASSQGVSAVEQYF. The CDR3, as DNA: TGTGCCAGCAGCCAAGGGGTTTCAGCGGTCGAGCAGTACTTC.

The gene calls are TRBV5-1 and TRBJ1-3; D call uncertain. The ends were cut back, 4 bases at V and 5 bases at J, with 4 bases in the middle. This CDR3 has 11 residues. Germline V gene data show CDR1 as SGHRS and CDR2 as YFSETQ. The CDR3: CASSQRNTIYF. The CDR3 region has the DNA TGCGCCAGCAGCCAGAGAAACACCATATATTTT.

This clonotype appeared many times. The V gene is TRBV5-1, the J gene TRBJ2-1; D not certain. The length of the CDR3 is 17 residues. The V end was cut by 8 bases, the J end by 7 bases, with 28 bases between. Per the germline V gene, CDR1 is SGHRS and CDR2 is YFSETQ. The CDR3 DNA sequence: TGCGCCAGGCCCTTCGCCGCTTGGCGTTCGGTCGGGAATGAGCAGTTCTTC. Translated, it gives CARPFAAWRSVGNEQFF. The full variable domain, rest sourced from reference TRBV5-1 and TRBJ2-1, is KAGVTQTPRYLIKTRGQQVTLSCSPISGHRSVSWYQQTPGQGLQFLFEYFSETQRNKGNFPGRFSGRQFSNSRSEMNVSTLELGDSALYLCARPFAAWRSVGNEQFFGPGTRLTVL.

This clonotype was counted ten times or more. This chain connects TRBV7-2 to TRBJ2-2; 8 bases are shared with TRBD2. The junction had 10 bases not matched to a gene; V was cut back by 6 bases and J by 7 bases. Germline CDR1 is SGHTA and CDR2 is FQGNSA. The CDR3 is 15 amino acids. The CDR3 sequence: CASRSRGGRGGELFF. The CDR3, as DNA: TGTGCCAGCAGGTCCCGCGGGGGGCGGGGCGGGGAGCTGTTTTTT.

This clonotype has just a few counts. The chain couples TRBV6-2 or TRBV6-3 to TRBJ1-5; 9 bases align to TRBD1. V was pared by 5 bases and J by 6 bases, with 8 bases of the junction left unmatched. Germline assignment: CDR1 MNHEY and CDR2 SVGEGT. The CDR3 spans 15 residues. DNA of the CDR3: TGTGCCAGCAGTCTACGGGACAGGGTGGGTCAGCCCCAGCATTTT. Its protein is CASSLRDRVGQPQHF.

This clonotype was found a few times. The J gene is TRBJ1-5, the V gene TRBV15, with D uncertain. Germline V gives CDR1 LNHNV, CDR2 YYDKDF (reference sequence). CDR3 size: 14 residues. The V end was cut by 5 bases, the J end by 3 bases, with 11 bases between. CDR3 DNA: TGTGCCACCAGCCCTACCAGAAACAATCAGCCCCAGCATTTT. It translates to CATSPTRNNQPQHF.

In its sample, this clonotype was seen many times. The V and J genes are TRBV20-1 and TRBJ2-1, with D perhaps TRBD2 (6 bases). Trimming took 6 bases from V and 4 from J, leaving 19 bases between them. The CDR3 loop spans 15 amino acids. The germline gives CDR1 DFQATT, CDR2 SNEGSKA (reference sequence). The CDR3 sequence is CSAEAAAGQYNEQFF. The CDR3 coding sequence is TGCAGTGCCGAAGCGGCCGCGGGGCAGTACAATGAGCAGTTCTTC.

This clonotype was seen more than once but under ten times. This sequence joins TRBV7-6 and TRBJ1-3; 8 bases align to TRBD1. Germline assignment: CDR1 SGHVS and CDR2 FNYEAQ. The length of the CDR3 is 16 residues. V trimming: 5 bases; J trimming: 2 bases; junction bases outside the gene matches: 8. The CDR3 bases are TGTGCCAGCAGCGGAGGACAGGGACATCCTGGAAACACCATATATTTT. It translates to CASSGGQGHPGNTIYF.

This clonotype was found many times. The rearrangement joins TRBV7-9 to TRBJ2-7, with D maybe TRBD2 (6 bases). The V and J ends lost 4 bases and 0 bases respectively, with 13 bases between them. CDR3 length: 15 amino acids. Germline-derived CDR1 and CDR2 are SEHNR and FQNEAQ (reference sequence). Written as DNA, the CDR3 is TGTGCCAGCAGCTCCGGGGGTTCCAGCTCCTACGAGCAGTACTTC. Its protein product is CASSSGGSSSYEQYF. Together with reference TRBV7-9 and TRBJ2-7, the CDR3 gives the full variable domain: DTGVSQNPRHKITKRGQNVTFRCDPISEHNRLYWYRQTLGQGPEFLTYFQNEAQLEKSRLLSDRFSAERPKGSFSTLEIQRTEQGDSAMYLCASSSGGSSSYEQYFGPGTRLTVT.

In the case of this clonotype: Given a much more abundant clone one base away, this may be a read error. The chain has TRBV20-1 and TRBJ2-2, with TRBD2 matching 9 bases. The CDR3 sequence is 16 residues long. CDR1 and CDR2 from the germline V gene are DFQATT and SNEGSKA (reference sequence). The CDR3 is CSARVASGENAGELFF. In nucleotides, the CDR3 is TGCAGTGCTAGAGTCGCTAGCGGGGAGAACGCCGGGGAGCTGTTTTTT.

This clonotype was counted ten times or more. This rearrangement joins TRBV6-1 to TRBJ2-7; 7 positions agree with TRBD1. Germline values: CDR1 MNHNS, CDR2 SASEGT. This CDR3 has 16 amino acids. V lost 4 bases, J lost 5 bases, and 14 bases stayed unmatched. CDR3 nucleotide sequence: TGTGCCAGCAGTGGAATATTCACCGGGACAGAAAACGAGCAGTACTTC. This codes for CASSGIFTGTENEQYF.

CDR3 region: CASSIGGVRGTEAFF. CDR3 nucleotide sequence: TGTGCCAGTAGTATTGGTGGGGTTCGGGGGACTGAAGCTTTCTTT. The chain uses TRBV19 and TRBJ1-1; tentatively, D is TRBD1 (5 bases). The CDR3 is 15 residues long. V was trimmed by 3 bases and J by 5 bases, leaving 16 bases between them. The germline V gene encodes CDR1 LNHDA and CDR2 SQIVND (reference sequence). Based on the CDR3 plus reference TRBV19 and TRBJ1-1, the full variable domain is DGGITQSPKYLFRKEGQNVTLSCEQNLNHDAMYWYRQDPGQGLRLIYYSQIVNDFQKGDIAEGYSVSREKKESFPLTVTSAQKNPTAFYLCASSIGGVRGTEAFFGQGTRLTVV.